These 27 T cell receptor beta chains were all obtained from the same sample, sequenced in a study of OX40 agonist ivuxolimab in advanced cancers. Libraries were constructed by the immunoSEQ multiplex PCR assay. TCRdb limited this immuneACCESS table to in-frame rearrangements with V and J called. A share of clones is missing; checked studies link under half to unresolved V genes, and the rest is unexplained. For this sample there are tens of thousands of clones; 80% to 90% appear just once. The ten largest make up 0.6% to 0.8% of the sample. Source: CD4+ or CD8+ T cells sorted from blood, taken in a trial of the OX40 agonist ivuxolimab. The source is an adult with an advanced solid tumor such as melanoma, head and neck, liver or kidney cancer.

The V call is TRBV19, the J call TRBJ1-1, with D tentatively TRBD1 (6 bases). Germline-derived CDR1 and CDR2 are LNHDA and SQIVND (reference sequence). The CDR3 sequence is 13 residues long. Trimming took 4 bases from V and 5 from J, leaving 11 bases between them. The DNA for the CDR3 is TGTGCCAGTAGTACTAACAGGGAAACTGAAGCTTTCTTT. Its protein product is CASSTNRETEAFF.

This clone was detected ten times or more. CDR3 coding DNA: TGCAGCGTTGAAGCAGGGGCCTATGGCTACACCTTC. Its protein product is CSVEAGAYGYTF. V gene TRBV29-1 combines with J gene TRBJ1-2, with a tentative D call TRBD1 (6 bases). Looked up from germline, CDR1 is SQVTM and CDR2 is ANQGSEA. Trimming cost V 1 base and J 4 bases, with 7 bases left between them. This CDR3 region has 12 residues.

V is TRBV5-1 and J is TRBJ1-1; D is ambiguous. Deletions cut 1 base from V and 9 bases from J, with 7 bases between. The CDR3 has 11 amino acids. Germline V gives CDR1 SGHRS, CDR2 YFSETQ. In DNA, the CDR3 is TGCGCCAGCAGCTTGAACAACCAAGCTTTCTTT. The encoded protein is CASSLNNQAFF.

CDR3 in amino acids: CASSTPNLGEQYF. The CDR3 DNA reads TGTGCCAGTAGTACCCCAAACTTGGGGGAGCAGTACTTC. J is TRBJ2-7 and V is TRBV19; unclear D gene. The CDR3 is made up of 13 amino acids. Germline assignment: CDR1 LNHDA and CDR2 SQIVND (reference sequence). V lost 4 bases and J 7 bases, leaving 14 bases between the germline ends.

The rearrangement links TRBV18 to TRBJ1-3; unclear D gene. The CDR3 is 14 residues long. The V gene's germline CDR1 is KGHSH and CDR2 LQKENI. V gave up 2 bases and J gave up 1 base, with 6 bases separating them. The CDR3 is CASSPGSSGNTIYF. In DNA form, the CDR3 reads TGTGCCAGCTCACCAGGGTCGTCTGGAAACACCATATATTTT.

This chain links TRBV19 with TRBJ1-3, with D possibly matching TRBD1 (5 bases). The CDR3 extends over 14 amino acids. Trimming left V 5 bases short and J 0 bases short, with 8 bases between. CDR1 and CDR2 from the germline V gene are LNHDA and SQIVND (reference sequence). CDR3 DNA sequence: TGTGCCAGTAGTTTTGGGGGCTCTGGAAACACCATATATTTT. Translation: CASSFGGSGNTIYF.

The genes are TRBV5-4 and TRBJ1-1, with D hard to call. The germline V and J ends were trimmed by 4 bases and 1 base, with 8 bases remaining between them. CDR3 size: 13 residues. The germline V gene has CDR1 SGHNT and CDR2 YYREEE (reference sequence). This CDR3 reads CASSPWTNTEAFF. In DNA, the CDR3 is TGTGCCAGCAGCCCCTGGACGAACACTGAAGCTTTCTTT.

This chain links TRBV19 with TRBJ1-6; the D gene is possibly TRBD1 (5 bases). From germline, CDR1 is LNHDA and CDR2 SQIVND (reference sequence). The CDR3 extends over 14 amino acids. V lost 8 bases and J 7 bases, leaving 15 bases between the germline ends. CDR3 nucleotide sequence: TGTGCCAGTCAGGGAGTCCTTGTAAATTCACCCCTCCACTTT. Amino acid sequence: CASQGVLVNSPLHF.

The rearrangement links TRBV29-1 to TRBJ2-5; 7 bases line up with TRBD1. This CDR3 has 12 residues. J lost 4 bases, V lost 4 bases, and 3 bases had no gene match. The germline gives CDR1 SQVTM, CDR2 ANQGSEA. CDR3 sequence reads: CSVATGTETQYF. The CDR3 nucleotides are TGCAGCGTTGCGACAGGGACAGAGACCCAGTACTTC. The variable domain in full, with the rest retrieved from reference TRBV29-1 and TRBJ2-5, is SAVISQKPSRDICQRGTSLTIQCQVDSQVTMMFWYRQQPGQSLTLIATANQGSEATYESGFVIDKFPISRPNLTFSTLTVSNMSPEDSSIYLCSVATGTETQYFGPGTRLLVL.

V is TRBV4-1 and J is TRBJ1-1; maybe TRBD1 (5 bases). V shed 3 bases and J shed 4 bases, with 15 bases lying between them. This CDR3 spans 15 amino acids. Looked up from germline, CDR1 is MGHRA and CDR2 is YSYEKL. The CDR3 region has the DNA TGCGCCAGCAGCCAGGGATTAGGGGTTGGCACTGAAGCTTTCTTT. It is translated as CASSQGLGVGTEAFF.

The rearrangement links TRBV7-9 to TRBJ2-4; TRBD2 agrees at 8 bases. This CDR3 region has 17 residues. J lost 1 base, V lost 5 bases, and 10 bases had no gene match. Germline V gene data show CDR1 as SEHNR and CDR2 as FQNEAQ (reference sequence). DNA for the CDR3: TGTGCCAGCAGCAAATCGGGGGGGCTTGAGGCCAAAAACATTCAGTACTTC. It codes for CASSKSGGLEAKNIQYF. Filled out from reference TRBV7-9 and TRBJ2-4, the complete variable domain reads DTGVSQNPRHKITKRGQNVTFRCDPISEHNRLYWYRQTLGQGPEFLTYFQNEAQLEKSRLLSDRFSAERPKGSFSTLEIQRTEQGDSAMYLCASSKSGGLEAKNIQYFGAGTRLSVL.

V is TRBV5-1 and J is TRBJ2-1; D is unresolved. The germline V gene encodes CDR1 SGHRS and CDR2 YFSETQ. The CDR3 is 15 residues long. V dropped 4 bases and J dropped 6 bases, with 17 bases sitting between them. This chain's CDR3 is CASSPSPVVSNEQFF. The CDR3 DNA is TGCGCCAGCAGCCCGTCCCCGGTAGTCTCCAATGAGCAGTTCTTC. The whole variable domain, filled in from reference TRBV5-1 and TRBJ2-1, reads KAGVTQTPRYLIKTRGQQVTLSCSPISGHRSVSWYQQTPGQGLQFLFEYFSETQRNKGNFPGRFSGRQFSNSRSEMNVSTLELGDSALYLCASSPSPVVSNEQFFGPGTRLTVL.

There are a few counts of this clone. The chain carries TRBV19 and TRBJ1-2; the D is unclear. There are 14 residues in the CDR3. Trimming pared 4 bases from V and 1 base from J, leaving 10 bases between. Germline V gene sequence: CDR1 LNHDA, CDR2 SQIVND (reference sequence). CDR3 region: CASSSPVGNYGYTF. CDR3 nucleotide sequence: TGTGCCAGTAGTAGCCCGGTGGGTAACTATGGCTACACCTTC. Supplemented by reference TRBV19 and TRBJ1-2, the full variable domain reads DGGITQSPKYLFRKEGQNVTLSCEQNLNHDAMYWYRQDPGQGLRLIYYSQIVNDFQKGDIAEGYSVSREKKESFPLTVTSAQKNPTAFYLCASSSPVGNYGYTFGSGTRLTVV.

This clone was seen only a few times. The V call is TRBV5-6, the J call TRBJ2-5; D possibly corresponds to TRBD1 (7 bases). Between the trimmed V and J ends, which lost 0 bases and 2 bases, there was a span of 11 bases. CDR3 length equals 15 residues. Germline loops: CDR1 SGHDT, CDR2 YYEEEE. CDR3 bases: TGTGCCAGCAGCTTGGAACAGGGGAGGCAAGAGACCCAGTACTTC. Translating gives CASSLEQGRQETQYF.

The chain has TRBV6-6 and TRBJ1-1; unclear D gene. Germline loops: CDR1 MNHNY, CDR2 SVGAGI (reference sequence). The CDR3 is 14 amino acids. With 8 bases removed from V and 11 bases from J, the gap between germline ends came to 24 bases. The CDR3 nucleotides read TGTGCCAGCTTCCCCGGCCGGGATTCCACGGCGGCTTTCTTT. This sequence encodes CASFPGRDSTAAFF.

This clone was recorded a few times. The chain couples TRBV2 to TRBJ1-5; D is undetermined. The V and J ends lost 7 bases and 0 bases respectively, with 7 bases between them. The CDR3 has 13 amino acids. From germline, CDR1 is SNHLY and CDR2 FYNNEI. CDR3 DNA sequence: TGTGCCAGCAATGAGAATAGCAATCAGCCCCAGCATTTT. This sequence encodes CASNENSNQPQHF.

The chain employs TRBV2 and TRBJ1-4; 9 bases are a match to TRBD1. V shed 6 bases and J 6 bases; nucleotides not matched to a gene: 5. This CDR3 has 14 residues. Germline CDR1 SNHLY, CDR2 FYNNEI. Here the CDR3 reads CASRDRGGHEKLFF. The DNA of the CDR3 is TGTGCCAGCAGAGACAGGGGGGGTCATGAAAAACTGTTTTTT.

About this clone itself: Other DNA sequences in the sample encode the same CDR3. V and J are TRBV28 and TRBJ2-3; no reliable D call. Germline V gene data show CDR1 as MDHEN and CDR2 as SYDVKM. CDR3 size: 12 residues. With 5 bases removed from V and 2 bases from J, the gap between germline ends came to 5 bases. DNA of the CDR3: TGTGCCAGCAGTAGTCCCACAGATACGCAGTATTTT. This codes for CASSSPTDTQYF.

This clone appeared a single time. The rearrangement uses TRBV6-1 and TRBJ1-2; 9 bases match TRBD1. The CDR3 runs to 15 residues. The germline CDR1 and CDR2 sequences are MNHNS and SASEGT. The ends lost 0 bases at V and 5 bases at J; junction bases unmatched: 4. The CDR3 is CASSEAGTGKYGYTF. CDR3 DNA sequence: TGTGCCAGCAGTGAAGCGGGGACAGGGAAGTATGGCTACACCTTC.

The chain recombines TRBV7-9 with TRBJ1-2, with D unclear. The length of the CDR3 is 15 residues. Trimming removed 5 bases from V and 8 bases from J, with 21 bases in between. Germline V gene sequence: CDR1 SEHNR, CDR2 FQNEAQ (reference sequence). CDR3 nucleotide sequence: TGTGCCAGCAGCCCCCTTGTTAGCCCGGGATCCGGCTACACCTTC. Translated: CASSPLVSPGSGYTF.

The CDR3 sequence is CASSPGAGDTIYF. The CDR3, as DNA: TGTGCCAGCTCCCCGGGGGCTGGGGACACCATATATTTT. This chain uses TRBV18 with TRBJ1-3; D perhaps matches TRBD1 (6 bases). Germline V gene sequence: CDR1 KGHSH, CDR2 LQKENI. The length of the CDR3 is 13 residues. V was pared by 6 bases and J by 8 bases, with 14 bases between. The full variable domain, rest sourced from reference TRBV18 and TRBJ1-3, is NAGVMQNPRHLVRRRGQEARLRCSPMKGHSHVYWYRQLPEEGLKFMVYLQKENIIDESGMPKERFSAEFPKEGPSILRIQQVVRGDSAAYFCASSPGAGDTIYFGEGSWLTVV.

The chain employs TRBV6-1 and TRBJ1-4; D is uncertain. The CDR3 contains 14 residues. Germline V gene lookup returns CDR1 MNHNS and CDR2 SASEGT. V was clipped by 7 bases and J by 5 bases, with 14 bases between them. CDR3: CASTRGRRNEKLFF. The DNA of the CDR3 is TGTGCCAGCACCCGAGGGCGGAGAAATGAAAAACTGTTTTTT.

The rearrangement uses TRBV27 and TRBJ2-4; tentative D call: TRBD1 (6 bases). V was trimmed by 3 bases and J by 2 bases, leaving 11 bases between them. The CDR3 sequence is 15 residues long. The V gene's germline CDR1 is MNHEY and CDR2 SMNVEV (reference sequence). In nucleotides, the CDR3 is TGTGCCAGCAGTTTGCAGGGGAGTCCCAAAAACATTCAGTACTTC. It is translated as CASSLQGSPKNIQYF.

This chain connects TRBV9 to TRBJ2-2; D may be TRBD1 (5 bases). Trimming took 4 bases from V and 1 from J, leaving 11 bases between them. Germline V CDR1 and CDR2: SGDLS, YYNGEE. The CDR3 runs to 15 residues. CDR3 nucleotide sequence: TGTGCCAGCAGCTTAGGTACAGGGAACACCGGGGAGCTGTTTTTT. Protein: CASSLGTGNTGELFF.

The chain employs TRBV7-2 and TRBJ2-5, with 11 bases fitting TRBD2. After removal of 0 bases from V and 7 bases from J, the junction contained 7 bases not matched to a gene. CDR1 is SGHTA, CDR2 FQGNSA, per germline. CDR3 length: 16 amino acids. The CDR3 DNA reads TGTGCCAGCAGCTTAGCGCTAGCGGGGGGCCTCGGGACCCAGTACTTC. The encoded protein is CASSLALAGGLGTQYF.

V and J are TRBV7-7 and TRBJ2-3; TRBD2 might be the D (6 bases). CDR1 and CDR2 from the germline V gene are SSHAT and FNYEAQ (reference sequence). Trimming stripped 5 bases from V and 3 bases from J, with 21 bases between. The CDR3 totals 17 residues. The CDR3 loop reads CASSPSPGLPPTDTQYF. The CDR3 DNA is TGTGCCAGCAGCCCCTCCCCGGGACTCCCACCGACAGATACGCAGTATTTT.

The V and J genes are TRBV9 and TRBJ2-3; 12 nucleotides line up with TRBD2. Germline lookup yields CDR1 SGDLS and CDR2 YYNGEE. V lost 4 bases and J lost 6; bases outside the gene matches: 3. The CDR3 is 14 residues long. CDR3 amino acids: CASSPGTSGDTQYF. Here the CDR3 DNA reads TGTGCCAGCAGCCCCGGGACTAGCGGGGATACGCAGTATTTT.